This passage covers 4 T cell receptor beta chains from one sample sequenced in a study of T cell responses to AZD1222 COVID-19 vaccine. This table comes from immunoSEQ multiplex PCR, and its TCRdb copy is limited to in-frame clones, with some not included. This table has about 120,000 clones, about 90% appearing once. The sequenced sample was peripheral blood, obtained on day 0 of AZD1222 vaccination. Receptors were obtained from an adult in good health.

The chain combines TRBV19 with TRBJ1-1; D is undetermined. Germline CDR1 and CDR2: LNHDA and SQIVND (reference sequence). Trimming left V 5 bases short and J 7 bases short, with 17 bases between. The CDR3 has 14 residues. DNA for the CDR3: TGTGCCAGTAGTCAGGTTGGGTCGTACAGTGAAGCTTTCTTT. Translation gives CASSQVGSYSEAFF.

This chain links TRBV28 with TRBJ1-3; D ambiguous. CDR1 is MDHEN and CDR2 is SYDVKM in the germline V gene. The V and J ends lost 3 bases and 0 bases respectively, with 9 bases between them. The CDR3 totals 15 residues. This chain's CDR3 is CASSFVSPSGNTIYF. CDR3 DNA sequence: TGTGCCAGCAGTTTCGTGAGCCCCTCTGGAAACACCATATATTTT.

This rearrangement joins TRBV18 to TRBJ2-7, with D maybe TRBD2 (5 bases). There are 13 residues in the CDR3. The germline gives CDR1 KGHSH, CDR2 LQKENI. V lost 6 bases and J 5 bases, leaving 14 bases between the germline ends. CDR3 nucleotides: TGTGCCAGCTCCCCAATGGACGGGAACGAGCAGTACTTC. This codes for CASSPMDGNEQYF.

The chain uses TRBV13 and TRBJ1-4, with D possibly being TRBD1 (6 bases). The V gene lost 6 bases and the J gene lost 7 bases, with 15 bases spanning the gap. There are 14 residues in the CDR3. Per the germline V gene, CDR1 is PRHDT and CDR2 is FYEKMQ (reference sequence). DNA of the CDR3: TGTGCCAGCAGTCGCCAGGGGAAGGTTGAAAAACTGTTTTTT. Translated: CASSRQGKVEKLFF.